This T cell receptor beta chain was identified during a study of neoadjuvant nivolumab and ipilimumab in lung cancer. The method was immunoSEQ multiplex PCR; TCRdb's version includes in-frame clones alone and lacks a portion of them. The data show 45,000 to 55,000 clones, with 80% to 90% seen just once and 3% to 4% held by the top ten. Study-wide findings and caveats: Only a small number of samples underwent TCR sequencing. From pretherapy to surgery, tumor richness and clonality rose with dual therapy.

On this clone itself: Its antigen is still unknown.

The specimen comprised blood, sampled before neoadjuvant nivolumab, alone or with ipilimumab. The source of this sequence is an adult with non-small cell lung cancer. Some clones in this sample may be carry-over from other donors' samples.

As DNA, the CDR3 is TGTGCCAGCAGCCCCCGGACAGGGGAGAATCAGCCCCAGCATTTT. Amino acids: CASSPRTGENQPQHF. The chain recombines TRBV9 with TRBJ1-5; 9 bases are shared with TRBD1. The CDR3 covers 15 residues. Germline values: CDR1 SGDLS, CDR2 YYNGEE. V was pared by 4 bases and J by 4 bases, with 6 bases of the junction left unmatched.